Below, 18 T cell receptor beta chains from the same sample are listed, as sequenced in a study of cytomegalovirus exposure and HLA in healthy donors. The PCR employed 60 Vbeta primers together with 13 Jbeta primers. TCRdb's table, derived via immunoSEQ multiplex PCR, lists solely in-frame clones and lacks some. The sample consists of 95,000 to 150,000 clones, over 65% of them appearing once. Source material: PBMCs. These receptor sequences come from a man aged 35 to 55 in good health and CMV-seropositive.

This rearrangement joins TRBV5-4 to TRBJ1-1; 7 positions match TRBD1. The CDR3 has 14 residues. After removal of 4 bases from V and 1 base from J, the junction contained 4 bases not matched to a gene. Germline lookup yields CDR1 SGHNT and CDR2 YYREEE (reference sequence). Here the CDR3 reads CASSIQGWNTEAFF. As DNA, the CDR3 is TGTGCCAGCAGCATACAGGGGTGGAACACTGAAGCTTTCTTT.

This clone was detected a few times. The rearrangement uses TRBV5-4 and TRBJ2-3; 10 nucleotides align to TRBD2. Unmatched junction bases numbered 4, after V lost 4 bases and J lost 2 bases. CDR1 and CDR2 from the germline V gene are SGHNT and YYREEE (reference sequence). The CDR3 has 15 amino acids. The CDR3 DNA reads TGTGCCAGCAGCCCGAGCGGGGGGGCCACAGATACGCAGTATTTT. Translating it yields CASSPSGGATDTQYF. Variable domain in full (rest from reference TRBV5-4 and TRBJ2-3): ETGVTQSPTHLIKTRGQQVTLRCSSQSGHNTVSWYQQALGQGPQFIFQYYREEENGRGNFPPRFSGLQFPNYSSELNVNALELDDSALYLCASSPSGGATDTQYFGPGTRLTVL.

This clone was seen only a few times. The chain is built from TRBV28 and TRBJ2-5; D might be TRBD2 (6 bases). Trimming removed 1 base at V and 4 bases at J, with 10 bases between. This CDR3 is 14 amino acids long. The germline V gene encodes CDR1 MDHEN and CDR2 SYDVKM. CDR3 nucleotides: TGTGCCAGCAGTTTATCCGGGACTCCAGAGACCCAGTACTTC. Its translation is CASSLSGTPETQYF.

This chain uses TRBV11-2 with TRBJ2-2, with 7 bases identical to TRBD2. Trimming removed 5 bases from V and 4 bases from J; junction bases left unmatched: 7. The CDR3 is made up of 15 amino acids. Germline lookup yields CDR1 SGHAT and CDR2 FQNNGV. In DNA, the CDR3 is TGTGCCAGCAGCCCCCGGGGGAGGGTCACCGGGGAGCTGTTTTTT. It translates to CASSPRGRVTGELFF.

This CDR3 is CASSEGPHSYEQYF. The CDR3 bases are TGTGCCAGTTCGGAGGGGCCGCACTCCTACGAGCAGTACTTC. The chain links TRBV6-5 to TRBJ2-7, with D possibly being TRBD2 (6 bases). Trimming removed 9 bases at V and 0 bases at J, with 15 bases between. Germline CDR1 MNHEY, CDR2 SVGAGI. This CDR3 is built from 14 residues.

The chain has TRBV28 and TRBJ1-3; perhaps TRBD1 as D (5 bases). CDR1 is MDHEN and CDR2 is SYDVKM in the germline V gene. Trimming shortened V by 6 bases and J by 0 bases, and 18 bases separated the two germline ends. The CDR3 has 17 amino acids. In DNA, the CDR3 is TGTGCCAGCAGATGGGGGGGAGTTCTGAGCTCTGGAAACACCATATATTTT. It encodes CASRWGGVLSSGNTIYF.

The rearrangement joins TRBV6-1 to TRBJ1-4; TRBD1 might be the D (5 bases). Germline CDR1 and CDR2: MNHNS and SASEGT. The length of the CDR3 is 14 residues. Between the trimmed V and J ends, which lost 7 bases and 1 base, there was a span of 10 bases. Here the CDR3 reads CASKAGITNEKLFF. CDR3 DNA sequence: TGTGCCAGCAAGGCAGGGATAACTAATGAAAAACTGTTTTTT.

The V and J genes are TRBV28 and TRBJ2-7; D remains ambiguous. Per the germline V gene, CDR1 is MDHEN and CDR2 is SYDVKM. This CDR3 is 15 amino acids long. The germline V and J ends were trimmed by 10 bases and 3 bases, with 22 bases remaining between them. CDR3 sequence: CATNTIIPPHYEQYF. CDR3 in DNA: TGTGCCACCAACACAATCATACCCCCACACTACGAGCAGTACTTC.

The sample holds a few counts of this clone. The gene calls are TRBV27 and TRBJ2-7; weak D call: TRBD2 (7 bases). Germline loops: CDR1 MNHEY, CDR2 SMNVEV (reference sequence). Trimming pared 8 bases from V and 7 bases from J, leaving 15 bases between. This CDR3 comprises 12 residues. The CDR3 DNA reads TGTGCCAGCTCCCCCGGGGGGCTTGAGCAGTACTTC. It codes for CASSPGGLEQYF.

This chain connects TRBV29-1 to TRBJ2-6; D gene ambiguous. Germline lookup yields CDR1 SQVTM and CDR2 ANQGSEA. V was cut by 4 bases and J by 0 bases, with 13 bases left in between. This CDR3 is built from 16 residues. CDR3 coding DNA: TGCAGCGTTGGCCAGTCACGATCCTCTGGGGCCAACGTCCTGACTTTC. This sequence encodes CSVGQSRSSGANVLTF.

The chain joins TRBV6-4 to TRBJ2-2; D remains ambiguous. Germline V CDR1 and CDR2: MRHNA, SNTAGT. The germline V and J ends were trimmed by 2 bases and 2 bases, with 6 bases remaining between them. The CDR3 runs to 14 residues. The CDR3 sequence is CASSDRRNTGELFF. CDR3 in DNA: TGTGCCAGCAGTGACCGGAGAAACACCGGGGAGCTGTTTTTT.

This clone was counted a single time. The genes are TRBV27 and TRBJ2-1, with 10 bases matching TRBD2. CDR3 size: 19 residues. The germline gives CDR1 MNHEY, CDR2 SMNVEV (reference sequence). J lost 0 bases, V lost 8 bases, and 16 bases had no gene match. The CDR3 DNA sequence: TGTGCCAGCTCCTTAGTCGGTACTAGCGGGGTGAGCTCCTACAATGAGCAGTTCTTC. Translation gives CASSLVGTSGVSSYNEQFF.

This sequence joins TRBV13 and TRBJ2-1, with TRBD2 matching over 11 bases. CDR3 length: 15 amino acids. Trimming cost V 8 bases and J 3 bases; bases outside gene matches: 6. The germline V gene has CDR1 PRHDT and CDR2 FYEKMQ (reference sequence). CDR3 nucleotide sequence: TGTGCCAGCCGTTATAGCGGGGGGGTCTACAATGAGCAGTTCTTC. Amino acid sequence: CASRYSGGVYNEQFF.

This chain links TRBV5-1 with TRBJ2-3, with 12 bases that match TRBD2. This CDR3 region has 18 residues. V shed 2 bases and J 3 bases; nucleotides not matched to a gene: 10. The germline V gene has CDR1 SGHRS and CDR2 YFSETQ. The CDR3 here is CASSFRASGGAGTDTQYF. CDR3 nucleotides: TGCGCCAGCAGCTTCCGAGCTAGCGGGGGGGCAGGGACAGATACGCAGTATTTT.

The chain couples TRBV28 to TRBJ1-5; the D gene is possibly TRBD1 (6 bases). The CDR3 has 14 residues. V lost 5 bases, J lost 4 bases, and 12 bases lay in between. CDR1 is MDHEN, CDR2 SYDVKM, per germline. The CDR3 loop is CASSQDSLNQPQHF. CDR3 DNA sequence: TGTGCCAGCAGTCAGGACAGCCTTAATCAGCCCCAGCATTTT.

CDR3: CASSIGGQAETQYF. For the CDR3, the DNA is TGTGCCAGTAGTATCGGAGGACAGGCCGAGACCCAGTACTTC. The genes are TRBV19 and TRBJ2-5, with 7 bases identical to TRBD1. The V gene end was trimmed by 3 bases and the J gene end by 5 bases; junction bases not matched to a gene: 6. Germline CDR1 reads LNHDA; CDR2 reads SQIVND (reference sequence). The CDR3 is 14 amino acids.

The J gene is TRBJ2-7, the V gene TRBV14; D is possibly TRBD1 (6 bases). Germline V lookup: CDR1 SGHDN, CDR2 FVKESK. V lost 4 bases, J lost 3 bases, and 13 bases lay in between. The CDR3 has 14 amino acids. The CDR3 DNA reads as TGTGCCAGCAGCCTGACAGGATTGAACTACGAGCAGTACTTC. This sequence encodes CASSLTGLNYEQYF.

The V call is TRBV28, the J call TRBJ1-2; TRBD1 aligns across 8 bases. The CDR3 consists of 14 residues. CDR1 and CDR2 (germline): MDHEN, SYDVKM. With 2 bases clipped from V and 4 bases from J, the junction kept 3 bases outside the gene matches. In DNA form, the CDR3 reads TGTGCCAGCAGTTTACAGGGGGCGGTCTATGGCTACACCTTC. This translates into CASSLQGAVYGYTF.